These 27 T cell receptor beta chains were all obtained from the same sample, sequenced in a study of blood T cell repertoires in COVID-19. The table came from immunoSEQ multiplex PCR; TCRdb's copy has only in-frame clones and leaves some out. The sample records some 220,000 clones, around 86% being singletons. Sequencing input: peripheral blood. Receptor source: a woman in her 70s with COVID-19, enrolled during active disease.

This chain joins TRBV6-2 or TRBV6-3 and TRBJ1-3; D gene uncertain. Trimming shortened V by 4 bases and J by 1 base, and 8 bases separated the two germline ends. The CDR3 runs 14 residues. Germline V CDR1 and CDR2: MNHEY, SVGEGT. In nucleotides, the CDR3 is TGTGCCAGCAGTTCACCGGGGTCTGGAAACACCATATATTTT. It codes for CASSSPGSGNTIYF.

This chain joins TRBV7-2 and TRBJ1-2; D ambiguous. The V end was cut by 1 base, the J end by 0 bases, with 6 bases between. Per the germline V gene, CDR1 is SGHTA and CDR2 is FQGNSA. The CDR3 has 14 residues. Here the CDR3 reads CASSLVSANYGYTF. The DNA for the CDR3 is TGTGCCAGCAGCTTAGTATCAGCTAACTATGGCTACACCTTC.

V and J are TRBV7-6 and TRBJ2-7; possible D gene TRBD2, 5 bases. Trimming shortened V by 2 bases and J by 2 bases, and 25 bases separated the two germline ends. CDR3 size: 19 residues. Germline-derived CDR1 and CDR2 are SGHVS and FNYEAQ. CDR3 DNA sequence: TGTGCCAGCAGCTTATCCCCCCAGTGGAGCGGTGGCCAAGCCTACGAGCAGTACTTC. It encodes CASSLSPQWSGGQAYEQYF.

This clone was picked up a small number of times. The chain has TRBV3-1 (or the pseudogene TRBV3-2) and TRBJ2-1; TRBD2 aligns across 11 bases. Germline lookup yields CDR1 LGHDT and CDR2 YNNKEL (reference sequence). The CDR3 is made up of 16 amino acids. V shed 4 bases, J shed 8 bases, and the junction held 10 bases outside the gene matches. The CDR3 bases are TGTGCCAGCAGCCGCCAACTAGCGGGAGCTAGACATGAGCAGTTCTTC. Protein: CASSRQLAGARHEQFF.

V is TRBV18 and J is TRBJ1-3; possibly TRBD1 for D (5 bases). This CDR3 comprises 17 residues. V was pared by 1 base and J by 2 bases, with 15 bases between. Germline-derived CDR1 and CDR2 are KGHSH and LQKENI. The DNA of the CDR3 is TGTGCCAGCTCACCACTAAGCGAGACAGTCCCTGGAAACACCATATATTTT. It specifies CASSPLSETVPGNTIYF.

The V call is TRBV6-5, the J call TRBJ2-2; D not certain. CDR1 MNHEY and CDR2 SVGAGI come from the germline V gene. V lost 2 bases and J 7 bases, leaving 14 bases between the germline ends. The CDR3 loop spans 15 amino acids. CDR3: CASSYPNNGGGELFF. The CDR3 DNA sequence: TGTGCCAGCAGTTACCCTAACAACGGCGGCGGGGAGCTGTTTTTT.

The V and J genes are TRBV2 and TRBJ1-6; TRBD1 agrees at 7 bases. CDR3 length: 15 amino acids. The J segment lost 6 bases and the V segment lost 2 bases, leaving 4 bases of the junction unmatched. Germline CDR1 reads SNHLY; CDR2 reads FYNNEI. In DNA form, the CDR3 reads TGTGCCAGCAGTGAAAGACAGGGTATTAATTCACCCCTCCACTTT. The encoded protein is CASSERQGINSPLHF.

The chain combines TRBV28 with TRBJ1-6; TRBD1 agrees at 9 bases. Germline V gene data show CDR1 as MDHEN and CDR2 as SYDVKM. The CDR3 loop spans 15 amino acids. The J segment lost 6 bases and the V segment lost 6 bases, leaving 6 bases of the junction unmatched. The CDR3 sequence: CASRRTGVPNSPLHF. The CDR3 region has the DNA TGTGCCAGCAGACGGACAGGGGTCCCTAATTCACCCCTCCACTTT.

The chain uses TRBV9 and TRBJ2-2, with a possible D match to TRBD2 (7 bases). CDR1 and CDR2 from the germline V gene are SGDLS and YYNGEE. The CDR3 has 14 residues. The germline V and J ends were trimmed by 5 bases and 5 bases, with 13 bases remaining between them. This CDR3 reads CASRGAGVTGELFF. The CDR3 region has the DNA TGTGCCAGCAGGGGGGCGGGAGTAACCGGGGAGCTGTTTTTT.

The rearrangement uses TRBV30 and TRBJ1-2, with TRBD1 as a possible D gene (5 bases). The CDR3 totals 13 residues. The germline V gene encodes CDR1 GTSNPN and CDR2 SVGIG (reference sequence). Trimming took off 2 bases at V and 8 bases at J, with 15 bases between the two ends. CDR3 region: CAWSHGRGFGYTF. The CDR3 DNA sequence: TGTGCCTGGAGTCATGGGAGGGGATTCGGCTACACCTTC.

This clone was observed a handful of times. The rearrangement joins TRBV9 to TRBJ1-1; D is possibly TRBD1 (6 bases). The CDR3 extends over 17 amino acids. V was pared by 0 bases and J by 1 base, with 16 bases between. Germline CDR1 SGDLS, CDR2 YYNGEE. The CDR3 nucleotides are TGTGCCAGCAGCGTAGGAGCAGGGGTCTTTAAGAACACTGAAGCTTTCTTT. It is translated as CASSVGAGVFKNTEAFF.

J is TRBJ2-7 and V is TRBV19; D possibly corresponds to TRBD2 (6 bases). CDR1 and CDR2 from the germline V gene are LNHDA and SQIVND (reference sequence). The CDR3 extends over 15 amino acids. V lost 5 bases to trimming and J lost 5 bases, with 19 bases between them. CDR3 sequence: CASSLFGGAFDEQYF. DNA for the CDR3: TGTGCCAGTAGTCTTTTCGGGGGTGCTTTCGACGAGCAGTACTTC.

The chain combines TRBV30 with TRBJ2-2, with 9 positions matching TRBD2. Trimming at V came to 3 bases and at J to 5 bases, leaving 13 bases not matched to a gene. The CDR3 extends over 17 amino acids. From germline, CDR1 is GTSNPN and CDR2 SVGIG (reference sequence). The CDR3 sequence is CAWSSNWASGITGELFF. The CDR3 region has the DNA TGTGCCTGGAGCTCAAACTGGGCTAGCGGGATAACCGGGGAGCTGTTTTTT.

This chain joins TRBV29-1 and TRBJ2-7; D might be TRBD2 (5 bases). The CDR3 loop spans 18 amino acids. Germline-derived CDR1 and CDR2 are SQVTM and ANQGSEA. V was cut by 4 bases and J by 1 base, with 26 bases left in between. The CDR3 loop reads CSVAWVGKATGTSYEQYF. DNA for the CDR3: TGCAGCGTTGCTTGGGTGGGGAAAGCCACGGGAACGTCCTACGAGCAGTACTTC.

V usage is TRBV6-5 and J usage is TRBJ1-1, with TRBD1 matching 7 bases. Unmatched junction bases numbered 9, after V lost 8 bases and J lost 6 bases. Germline-derived CDR1 and CDR2 are MNHEY and SVGAGI. The CDR3 has 13 amino acids. DNA for the CDR3: TGTGCCAGCGTAGGGGGCCGGGGCGCTGAAGCTTTCTTT. It yields the protein CASVGGRGAEAFF.

The chain uses TRBV4-3 and TRBJ1-5; 9 bases fit TRBD1. V was clipped by 4 bases and J by 1 base; unmatched bases: 2. This CDR3 is built from 15 residues. CDR1 LGHNA and CDR2 YSLEER come from the germline V gene. The CDR3 nucleotides are TGCGCCAGCAGCCTTGACAGGGGGAGCAATCAGCCCCAGCATTTT. As protein: CASSLDRGSNQPQHF.

The chain links TRBV29-1 to TRBJ1-1, with D possibly TRBD1 on 5 matching bases. The V gene lost 7 bases and the J gene lost 5 bases, with 14 bases spanning the gap. CDR1 is SQVTM, CDR2 ANQGSEA, per germline. The CDR3 runs 12 residues. CDR3 nucleotides: TGCAGCGCCTGGGGGGGATGGACTGAAGCTTTCTTT. Its protein product is CSAWGGWTEAFF.

This clone was detected once. This chain joins TRBV14 and TRBJ1-1; D might be TRBD1 (5 bases). Trimming removed 5 bases at V and 1 base at J, with 8 bases between. The CDR3 totals 13 residues. CDR1 is SGHDN and CDR2 is FVKESK in the germline V gene. CDR3 nucleotide sequence: TGTGCCAGCAGCTTCGACAGGAACACTGAAGCTTTCTTT. It translates to CASSFDRNTEAFF. The complete variable domain, with remaining parts taken from reference TRBV14 and TRBJ1-1, reads EAGVTQFPSHSVIEKGQTVTLRCDPISGHDNLYWYRRVMGKEIKFLLHFVKESKQDESGMPNNRFLAERTGGTYSTLKVQPAELEDSGVYFCASSFDRNTEAFFGQGTRLTVV.

This clone was observed a handful of times. The chain links TRBV5-1 to TRBJ2-2; D call uncertain. V gave up 1 base and J gave up 4 bases, with 5 bases separating them. The CDR3 is 13 residues long. Germline CDR1 and CDR2: SGHRS and YFSETQ. CDR3 region: CASSLSGTGELFF. DNA of the CDR3: TGCGCCAGCAGCTTGTCGGGCACCGGGGAGCTGTTTTTT.

V is TRBV5-8 and J is TRBJ2-7, with 7 nucleotides matching TRBD1. J lost 4 bases, V lost 4 bases, and 8 bases had no gene match. This CDR3 has 14 amino acids. Germline loops: CDR1 SGHTS, CDR2 YDEGEE. CDR3 sequence: CASSPRQGWYEQYF. As DNA, the CDR3 is TGTGCCAGCAGCCCCCGACAGGGTTGGTACGAGCAGTACTTC.

The CDR3 sequence: CASSQGREASYEQYF. In nucleotides, the CDR3 is TGTGCCAGCAGCCAAGGTCGGGAGGCCTCCTACGAGCAGTACTTC. J is TRBJ2-7 and V is TRBV3-1 (or the pseudogene TRBV3-2), with 7 nucleotides matching TRBD2. Germline trimming cut 1 base from V and 0 bases from J; bases unmatched to any gene: 3. Germline CDR1 LGHDT, CDR2 YNNKEL (reference sequence). This CDR3 spans 15 amino acids.

The chain employs TRBV7-9 and TRBJ2-7; 8 nucleotides agree with TRBD1. With V trimmed by 5 bases and J by 2 bases, 5 bases remained unmatched. This CDR3 contains 14 residues. Germline CDR1 and CDR2: SEHNR and FQNEAQ (reference sequence). The CDR3 loop is CASSLTGVTYEQYF. Here the CDR3 DNA reads TGTGCCAGCAGCCTGACAGGGGTGACCTACGAGCAGTACTTC. Drawing the rest from reference TRBV7-9 and TRBJ2-7, the complete variable domain is DTGVSQNPRHKITKRGQNVTFRCDPISEHNRLYWYRQTLGQGPEFLTYFQNEAQLEKSRLLSDRFSAERPKGSFSTLEIQRTEQGDSAMYLCASSLTGVTYEQYFGPGTRLTVT.

J is TRBJ2-1 and V is TRBV5-4; 7 bases are shared with TRBD1. Germline CDR1 reads SGHNT; CDR2 reads YYREEE (reference sequence). This CDR3 is built from 16 residues. V lost 2 bases, J lost 3 bases, and 8 bases stayed unmatched. This CDR3 reads CASSLYRGEGYNEQFF. The DNA of the CDR3 is TGTGCCAGCAGCTTATACAGGGGAGAGGGCTACAATGAGCAGTTCTTC. The full variable domain, in which reference TRBV5-4 and TRBJ2-1 provide the parts outside the CDR3, is ETGVTQSPTHLIKTRGQQVTLRCSSQSGHNTVSWYQQALGQGPQFIFQYYREEENGRGNFPPRFSGLQFPNYSSELNVNALELDDSALYLCASSLYRGEGYNEQFFGPGTRLTVL.

The genes are TRBV19 and TRBJ1-3; D uncertain. Germline V gives CDR1 LNHDA, CDR2 SQIVND (reference sequence). With 3 bases removed from V and 2 bases from J, the gap between germline ends came to 17 bases. The CDR3 is 17 amino acids. CDR3 region: CASSISHHWSPGNTIYF. CDR3 nucleotides: TGTGCCAGTAGTATCTCCCACCATTGGAGCCCTGGAAACACCATATATTTT.

The rearrangement links TRBV24-1 to TRBJ1-5, with 7 bases aligning to TRBD1. The CDR3 sequence is 13 residues long. Looked up from germline, CDR1 is KGHDR and CDR2 is SFDVKD. V was pared by 6 bases and J by 6 bases, with 4 bases of the junction left unmatched. The CDR3 DNA follows: TGTGCCACCAGTCTTCCAGGGGGTCAGCCCCAGCATTTT. Residues: CATSLPGGQPQHF.

This chain links TRBV3-1 (or the pseudogene TRBV3-2) with TRBJ2-7, with 8 bases matching TRBD2. The V and J ends lost 2 bases and 5 bases, in that order; junction bases with no gene match: 5. The germline gives CDR1 LGHDT, CDR2 YNNKEL (reference sequence). The CDR3 loop spans 14 amino acids. The CDR3 DNA reads TGTGCCAGCAGCCAAAGCGGGAGAAACGACGAGCAGTACTTC. It codes for CASSQSGRNDEQYF.

The chain has TRBV27 and TRBJ2-7, with a tentative D call TRBD1 (6 bases). The CDR3 spans 13 residues. The V end lost 6 bases, the J end lost 2 bases, and 11 bases lay between the germline ends. Germline V CDR1 and CDR2: MNHEY, SMNVEV (reference sequence). The DNA for the CDR3 is TGTGCCAGCAGGACGACAGGAACCTACGAGCAGTACTTC. This sequence encodes CASRTTGTYEQYF.